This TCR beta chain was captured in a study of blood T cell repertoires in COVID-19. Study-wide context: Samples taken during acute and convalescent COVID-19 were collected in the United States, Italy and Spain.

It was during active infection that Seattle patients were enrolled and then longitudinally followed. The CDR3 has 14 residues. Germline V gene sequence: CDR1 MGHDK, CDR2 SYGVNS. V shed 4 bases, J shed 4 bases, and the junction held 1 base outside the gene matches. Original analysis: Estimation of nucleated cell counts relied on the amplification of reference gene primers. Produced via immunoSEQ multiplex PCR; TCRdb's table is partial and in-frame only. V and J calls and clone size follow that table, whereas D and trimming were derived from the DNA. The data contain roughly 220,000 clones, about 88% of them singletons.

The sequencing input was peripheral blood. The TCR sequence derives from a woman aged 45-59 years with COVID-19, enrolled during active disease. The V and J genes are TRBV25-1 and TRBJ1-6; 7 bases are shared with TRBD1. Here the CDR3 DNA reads TGTGCCAGCAGTGGACAGGGTTATAATTCACCCCTCCACTTT. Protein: CASSGQGYNSPLHF.